This TCR beta chain is from a study of T cells in lung cancer brain metastases. Study overall: Between primary and metastasis resection, nine tenths of the roughly 20 patients were untreated. Study results and limitations: Unique productive clones were significantly fewer in brain metastases: median around 1,500 versus 5,000.

Paired samples had equal genomic DNA input, ranging about 2 to 5 ug. The data were produced by immunoSEQ multiplex PCR, yet TCRdb's version contains in-frame clones alone and is incomplete. The table records 4,000 to 6,500 clones, over 75% of them present only once. On this clone: Its antigen remains unknown.

Either synchronous oligometastatic disease or delayed solitary brain metastasis recurrence led to resection. This CDR3 is built from 14 residues. In germline, CDR1 is MNHEY, CDR2 SVGAGI. The V gene end was trimmed by 0 bases and the J gene end by 5 bases; junction bases not matched to a gene: 0. The rearrangement joins TRBV6-5 to TRBJ1-5; TRBD1 matches at 8 bases. Specimen: tumor tissue from a brain metastasis. The sequence came from a woman between 45 and 60 years old with non-small cell lung cancer that had spread to the brain. The CDR3, as DNA: TGTGCCAGCAGTTACTCGGACAGGGATCAGCCCCAGCATTTT. Translation: CASSYSDRDQPQHF.